Each of the 9 T cell receptor beta chains below was sequenced from the same sample in a study of cytomegalovirus exposure and HLA in healthy donors. Profiled with immunoSEQ multiplex PCR; TCRdb holds only in-frame clones, not every one. The data hold under 200,000 clones, with 91% observed a single time. The sample was PBMCs. These receptors were obtained from a woman aged 18-30 years in good health and CMV-seropositive.

The V gene is TRBV7-9, the J gene TRBJ2-5; D not resolved. Trimming removed 5 bases at V and 2 bases at J, with 12 bases between. Germline V gene data show CDR1 as SEHNR and CDR2 as FQNEAQ (reference sequence). CDR3 size: 14 residues. CDR3 nucleotides: TGTGCCAGCAGCCTCACATTGCCTCAAGAGACCCAGTACTTC. Its protein product is CASSLTLPQETQYF.

The CDR3 DNA follows: TGTGCCAGCAGCAGGACAGGGAACGAGCAGTACTTC. Encoded protein: CASSRTGNEQYF. This rearrangement joins TRBV7-9 to TRBJ2-7; 8 bases are shared with TRBD1. Unmatched junction bases numbered 2, after V lost 5 bases and J lost 5 bases. Germline CDR1 is SEHNR and CDR2 is FQNEAQ (reference sequence). CDR3 length: 12 residues.

This chain connects TRBV11-2 to TRBJ1-3, with D uncertain. There are 13 residues in the CDR3. V shed 11 bases and J shed 3 bases, with 14 bases lying between them. Germline CDR1 is SGHAT and CDR2 is FQNNGV. Written as DNA, the CDR3 is TGTGCCTCTACTAGGGCTTTTGGAAACACCATATATTTT. It translates to CASTRAFGNTIYF.

The chain uses TRBV5-1 and TRBJ2-7; TRBD1 is a possible D gene (5 bases). The CDR3 extends over 15 amino acids. V was trimmed by 1 base and J by 0 bases, leaving 11 bases between them. CDR1 and CDR2 (germline): SGHRS, YFSETQ. The CDR3 nucleotides read TGCGCCAGCAGCTTGAGGCAGGGCGTCTCCTACGAGCAGTACTTC. Protein sequence: CASSLRQGVSYEQYF. Filled out from reference TRBV5-1 and TRBJ2-7, the complete variable domain reads KAGVTQTPRYLIKTRGQQVTLSCSPISGHRSVSWYQQTPGQGLQFLFEYFSETQRNKGNFPGRFSGRQFSNSRSEMNVSTLELGDSALYLCASSLRQGVSYEQYFGPGTRLTVT.

This clone occurred once. The chain is built from TRBV5-1 and TRBJ1-1; 8 nucleotides line up with TRBD1. The V gene's germline CDR1 is SGHRS and CDR2 YFSETQ. Trimming removed 4 bases from V and 0 bases from J; junction bases left unmatched: 11. This CDR3 is built from 17 residues. The CDR3: CASSARQGNWLNTEAFF. DNA for the CDR3: TGCGCCAGCAGCGCCCGACAGGGGAACTGGTTGAACACTGAAGCTTTCTTT.

The rearrangement links TRBV28 to TRBJ2-3; 9 bases match TRBD1. In germline, CDR1 is MDHEN, CDR2 SYDVKM. Unmatched junction bases numbered 11, after V lost 6 bases and J lost 4 bases. The CDR3 has 16 residues. The CDR3 loop reads CASSYLTGGNSDTQYF. Written as DNA, the CDR3 is TGTGCCAGCAGCTACCTGACAGGGGGGAATTCAGATACGCAGTATTTT.

V usage is TRBV14 and J usage is TRBJ2-7; 9 bases are shared with TRBD2. Per the germline V gene, CDR1 is SGHDN and CDR2 is FVKESK. This CDR3 has 15 residues. The V gene end was trimmed by 4 bases and the J gene end by 3 bases; junction bases not matched to a gene: 7. The CDR3 loop reads CASSPLAGAHYEQYF. In DNA form, the CDR3 reads TGTGCCAGCAGCCCCTTAGCGGGGGCCCACTACGAGCAGTACTTC.

This clone was detected once. The rearrangement uses TRBV5-1 and TRBJ2-1, with D possibly being TRBD2 (6 bases). Trimming removed 0 bases from V and 2 bases from J, with 12 bases in between. Germline V gene sequence: CDR1 SGHRS, CDR2 YFSETQ. This CDR3 has 16 amino acids. The chain's CDR3 is CASSLDGGVAYNEQFF. The CDR3 bases are TGCGCCAGCAGCTTGGACGGCGGGGTCGCCTACAATGAGCAGTTCTTC.

With respect to this clone: The same CDR3 can be traced to other DNA sequences in this sample. The chain is built from TRBV5-1 and TRBJ2-7, with 10 bases aligning to TRBD1. Per germline, CDR1 SGHRS and CDR2 YFSETQ. The length of the CDR3 is 14 residues. The J segment lost 2 bases and the V segment lost 4 bases, leaving 3 bases of the junction unmatched. CDR3 sequence: CASSPGQGAYEQYF. The CDR3 DNA follows: TGCGCCAGCAGCCCAGGACAGGGGGCCTACGAGCAGTACTTC.